A selection of T cell receptor beta chains follows, all from one sample in a study of CD8 T cells in ankylosing spondylitis. Using its own MiXCR run on the 5' RACE reads, TCRdb lists one record per CDR3 protein. Of a few hundred thousand distinct CDR3 sequences listed, less than 25% are singletons. The specimen was blood, either unsorted or a sorted T cell fraction (not recorded which). Receptor source: a female donor with ankylosing spondylitis or in good health (not recorded which). Each CDR3 is given with its conserved first and last residue. Each record gives: CDR3 DNA, CDR3 protein, D gene, clone size, V gene, J gene, CDR3 length. D genes are given only for firm matches. For some rows the clone size is stated as once, few or many, or as a class when expanded; others skip it.

DNA: TGTGCCAGCAGTTACGGGGGGACAGGGACCTATGGCTACACCTTC
CDR3: CASSYGGTGTYGYTF
D: TRBD1
size: few
V: TRBV6-5
J: TRBJ1-2
length: 15

DNA: TGCGCCAGCAGCCGTCCAGGGACTAGCGGGAGTAGCGGGGAGCTGTTTTTT
CDR3: CASSRPGTSGSSGELFF
D: TRBD2
size: few
V: TRBV4-3
J: TRBJ2-2
length: 17

DNA: TGCAGCGTTCGACTAGCGAATGAGCAGTTCTTC
CDR3: CSVRLANEQFF
D: TRBD2
size: many
V: TRBV29-1
J: TRBJ2-1
length: 11

DNA: TGTGCCAGCAGCCCGCCGGGACAGGGGCCAGATACGCAGTATTTT
CDR3: CASSPPGQGPDTQYF
D: TRBD1
size: few
V: TRBV12-3/TRBV12-4
J: TRBJ2-3
length: 15

DNA: TGTGCCAGCTCGCCCCCTGAGCTGGGCTACACCTTC
CDR3: CASSPPELGYTF
D: .
size: .
V: TRBV18
J: TRBJ1-2
length: 12

DNA: TGTGCCAGCAGTTACTCGGGAGCTTCCAACTATGGCTACACCTTC
CDR3: CASSYSGASNYGYTF
D: .
size: .
V: TRBV6-5
J: TRBJ1-2
length: 15

DNA: TGCGCCAGCAGCCCCGGAGGATTGGGCAATCAGCCCCAGCATTTT
CDR3: CASSPGGLGNQPQHF
D: .
size: .
V: TRBV4-3
J: TRBJ1-5
length: 15

DNA: TGTGCCAGCAGCTTCGCGGAGGGCAATGAAAAACTGTTTTTT
CDR3: CASSFAEGNEKLFF
D: .
size: .
V: TRBV7-9
J: TRBJ1-4
length: 14

DNA: TGTGCCAGCAGTGAATGGGCAGAGTCCTACGAGCAGTACTTC
CDR3: CASSEWAESYEQYF
D: .
size: few
V: TRBV25-1
J: TRBJ2-7
length: 14

DNA: TGTGCCAGCAGCCCCAGGGACGGGCGCTTTCCCCCGGGGGGCTACACCTTC
CDR3: CASSPRDGRFPPGGYTF
D: .
size: .
V: TRBV12-3/TRBV12-4
J: TRBJ1-2
length: 17

DNA: TGTGCCAGCAGCAACCCGAATAGCGGGATCGCGAACACCGGGGAGCTGTTTTTT
CDR3: CASSNPNSGIANTGELFF
D: TRBD2
size: .
V: TRBV11-2
J: TRBJ2-2
length: 18

DNA: TGTGCCAGCAGCTTACGGACATTCCGGGAGACCCAGTACTTC
CDR3: CASSLRTFRETQYF
D: .
size: many
V: TRBV7-2
J: TRBJ2-5
length: 14

DNA: TGCAGCGTTGATGGAGGGGCCCGAGAGACCCAGTACTTC
CDR3: CSVDGGARETQYF
D: .
size: few
V: TRBV29-1
J: TRBJ2-5
length: 13